This TCR beta chain appears in the sequencing data of a study of blood T cell repertoires in COVID-19. The overall study: The United States, Italy and Spain supplied acute and convalescent COVID-19 samples. PBMCs, B-cell-depleted T cells, or T cells were the source of the cDNA or gDNA that made up the material.

Under the authors' procedure: Nucleated cell counts were estimated from reference gene primer amplification. TCRdb's copy holds only in-frame clones and misses some; the assay was immunoSEQ multiplex PCR. V and J calls and clone size are those listed in that table; D and trimming were worked out from the DNA. The sample carries about 280,000 clones, approximately 85% recorded once. The germline CDR1 and CDR2 sequences are SGHAT and FQNNGV. The junction had 2 bases not matched to a gene; V was cut back by 1 base and J by 5 bases. CDR3 size: 14 residues. V gene TRBV11-2 combines with J gene TRBJ2-3; 8 bases agree with TRBD2. The receptor was derived from a woman in her 70s with acute or convalescent COVID-19. The sequencing sample was made of peripheral blood. Here the CDR3 DNA reads TGTGCCAGCAGCTTAGTCGGGGGGGAAGATACGCAGTATTTT. Translated: CASSLVGGEDTQYF.